This T cell receptor (beta chain) was captured by sequencing in a study of blood T cell repertoires in COVID-19. The method was immunoSEQ multiplex PCR; TCRdb's version includes in-frame clones alone and lacks a portion of them. The sample includes about 280,000 clones, roughly 88% of them seen just once. Per the germline V gene, CDR1 is SGHDT and CDR2 is YYEEEE. V lost 4 bases, J lost 5 bases, and 12 bases lay in between. The CDR3 length is 14 residues. This receptor was taken from a man younger than 35 with active or convalescent COVID-19. The J gene is TRBJ1-4, the V gene TRBV5-6; TRBD1 is a possible D gene (6 bases). The specimen was peripheral blood. CDR3 sequence reads: CASSLGQLNEKLFF. The DNA of the CDR3 is TGTGCCAGCAGCCTTGGACAGCTGAATGAAAAACTGTTTTTT.